The rows below give T cell receptor beta chains drawn from one sample of a study of Ad26.COV2.S vaccination and SARS-CoV-2 variants. Method: immunoSEQ multiplex PCR; TCRdb's copy keeps in-frame clones and lacks some. The table includes over 350,000 clones, 70% to 90% detected once. The material was peripheral blood, obtained in a trial of Ad26.COV2.S vaccine versus placebo. The receptors here all came from a person between 18 and 60 years old who received the Ad26.COV2.S COVID-19 vaccine or a placebo. Both conserved end residues are part of each CDR3. The D gene is left open where the match is weak. Size is omitted from some rows. Given values are once, few, many or a class for expanded clones.

v_gene,j_gene,d_gene,abundance,CDR3nt,CDR3aa
TRBV4-1,TRBJ2-5,TRBD1,NA,TGCGCCAGCAGCCAAGAATCCGGGACAGGGGATGGATGGGAGACCCAGTACTTC,CASSQESGTGDGWETQYF
TRBV27,TRBJ2-2,TRBD2,NA,TGTGCCAGCAGTTTAGGGACTAGCAGCCTGGTGGACGGGGAGCTGTTTTTT,CASSLGTSSLVDGELFF
TRBV7-2,TRBJ2-7,NA,NA,TGTGCCAGCAGCTTAAGACCCAGGGGCGACGAGCAGTACTTC,CASSLRPRGDEQYF
TRBV5-4,TRBJ2-2,NA,NA,TGTGCCAGCAGCTTGGCCCAGATGAACACCGGGGAGCTGTTTTTT,CASSLAQMNTGELFF
TRBV6-6,TRBJ1-3,NA,few,TGTGCCAGCAGTACCGTACGACTGCCCTCTGGAAACACCATATATTTT,CASSTVRLPSGNTIYF
TRBV2,TRBJ1-5,NA,NA,TGTGCCAGCAGTGGGCCACTCCTTAATCAGCCCCAGCATTTT,CASSGPLLNQPQHF
TRBV7-9,TRBJ1-5,TRBD1,NA,TGTGCCAGCAGCTCGACAGGGGTTCAGCCCCAGCATTTT,CASSSTGVQPQHF
TRBV4-3,TRBJ1-1,NA,NA,TGCGCCAGCAGCCAAGAGGCACACGGGGGGACTGAAGCTTTCTTT,CASSQEAHGGTEAFF
TRBV6-5,TRBJ1-1,TRBD1,NA,TGTGCCAGCAGCCGGGGACAGCTGAACACTGAAGCTTTCTTT,CASSRGQLNTEAFF
TRBV19,TRBJ2-3,TRBD2,NA,TGTGCCACACGGGGGGTTGGCACAGATACGCAGTATTTT,CATRGVGTDTQYF
TRBV4-2,TRBJ2-1,NA,NA,TGTGCCAGCAGCCCCCCCCCAGAGGGTGTAGGTTATGAGCAGTTCTTC,CASSPPPEGVGYEQFF
TRBV15,TRBJ2-7,NA,NA,TGTGCCACCAGCAGAGAGTACTACGAGCAGTACTTC,CATSREYYEQYF
TRBV7-9,TRBJ1-1,NA,NA,TGTGCCAGCAGCCAGAACCTAGGGTTTTACACTGAAGCTTTCTTT,CASSQNLGFYTEAFF
TRBV4-1,TRBJ2-5,NA,NA,TGCGCCAGCAGCCGAGTGGGGGGAGAGACCCAGTACTTC,CASSRVGGETQYF
TRBV7-9,TRBJ1-6,NA,few,TGTGCCAGCAGCTTAGCGCTAACGGGGGGCAGTTCACCCCTCCACTTT,CASSLALTGGSSPLHF
TRBV5-5,TRBJ2-1,NA,once,TGTGCCAGCAGCTTGATGGGGCAGGGATCGGTTGAGCAGTTCTTC,CASSLMGQGSVEQFF
TRBV7-8,TRBJ2-2,NA,NA,TGTGCCAGCAGCTTAGCGGGGGCGGCGGGGGACACCGGGGAGCTGTTTTTT,CASSLAGAAGDTGELFF
TRBV7-2,TRBJ1-1,TRBD1,many,TGTGCCAGCAGCTTATCGGTGACGACAGGGGGGAACACTGAAGCTTTCTTT,CASSLSVTTGGNTEAFF
TRBV2,TRBJ2-5,NA,NA,TGTGCCAGCGGCTGGGACACGCAAGAGACCCAGTACTTC,CASGWDTQETQYF
TRBV6-5,TRBJ1-1,NA,NA,TGTGCCAGCAGACGTTTAGGGACTGAAGCTTTCTTT,CASRRLGTEAFF
TRBV2,TRBJ1-1,NA,NA,TGTGCCAGCAGTGAGGCCGCTGAAGCTTTCTTT,CASSEAAEAFF
TRBV7-9,TRBJ2-3,TRBD2,NA,TGTGCCAGCAGACCCGAGCGGGGGGGCACAGATACGCAGTATTTT,CASRPERGGTDTQYF
TRBV2,TRBJ2-6,TRBD1,NA,TGTGCCACCCAGGCAGGGGGTAAGACTGGGGCCAACGTCCTGACTTTC,CATQAGGKTGANVLTF
TRBV7-2,TRBJ2-5,NA,NA,TGTGCCAGCAGCTTAGCCGGGGAGACCCAGTACTTC,CASSLAGETQYF
TRBV7-2,TRBJ2-1,TRBD2,NA,TGTGCCAGCAGCTTAGGGGAGCGGGGGACTTTCTCCTACAATGAGCAGTTCTTC,CASSLGERGTFSYNEQFF
TRBV24-1,TRBJ2-3,NA,NA,TGTGCCACCAGTGACGCCGGGGGTCCAGATACGCAGTATTTT,CATSDAGGPDTQYF
TRBV5-5,TRBJ1-1,NA,NA,TGTGCCAGCAGCTTGAATTGGAACACTGAAGCTTTCTTT,CASSLNWNTEAFF
TRBV5-6,TRBJ1-2,NA,NA,TGTGCCAGCAGCTTGCCGGTGGGGTATGGCTACACCTTC,CASSLPVGYGYTF
TRBV30,TRBJ1-6,NA,NA,TGTGCCTGGGGGGGGGTGTCACCCCTCCACTTT,CAWGGVSPLHF
TRBV12-3/TRBV12-4,TRBJ2-7,TRBD2,NA,TGTGCCAGCAGTCCCGGACTAGCGGAGCAGTACTTC,CASSPGLAEQYF
TRBV6-5,TRBJ2-7,NA,NA,TGTGCCAGCACGGGGGTTGGGGACGAGCAGTACTTC,CASTGVGDEQYF
TRBV20-1,TRBJ1-2,NA,once,TGCAGTTCCAGCCTCTATGGCTACACCTTC,CSSSLYGYTF
TRBV19,TRBJ2-7,NA,once,TGTGCCAGTAGTATCTTTTCCGGCTCCAGCTACGAGCAGTACTTC,CASSIFSGSSYEQYF
TRBV27,TRBJ2-7,TRBD2,NA,TGTGCCAGCAGGATGGGCGGCGGGGGATCATCCTACGAGCAGTACTTC,CASRMGGGGSSYEQYF